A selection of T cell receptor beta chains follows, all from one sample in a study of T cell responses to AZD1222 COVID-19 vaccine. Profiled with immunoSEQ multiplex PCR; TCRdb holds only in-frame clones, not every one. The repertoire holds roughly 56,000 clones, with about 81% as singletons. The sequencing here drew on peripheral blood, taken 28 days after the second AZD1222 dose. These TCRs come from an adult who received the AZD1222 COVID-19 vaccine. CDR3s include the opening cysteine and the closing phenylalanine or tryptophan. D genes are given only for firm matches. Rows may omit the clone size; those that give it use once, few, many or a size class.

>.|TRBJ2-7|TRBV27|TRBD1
TGTGCCAGCAGTCGACGACAGGGATGGATTAGCGACGAGCAGTACTTC
CASSRRQGWISDEQYF
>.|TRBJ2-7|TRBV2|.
TGTGCCAGCGTAATCCGACAGAGTGCTTACGAGCAGTACTTC
CASVIRQSAYEQYF
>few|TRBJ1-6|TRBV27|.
TGTGCCAGCAGTTTAGTGGGAGAGCGTTCACCCCTCCACTTT
CASSLVGERSPLHF
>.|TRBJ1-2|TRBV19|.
TGTGCCAGTAGTAGCCCCGTGACGGGAATGGGCTACACCTTC
CASSSPVTGMGYTF
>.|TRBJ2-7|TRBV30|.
TGTGCCTGGAGTCAGGACCAGGGCAGACGCTCCTACGAGCAGTACTTC
CAWSQDQGRRSYEQYF
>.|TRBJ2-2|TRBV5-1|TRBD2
TGCGCCAGCAGGGGTAGCGGGAGTCCGAACACCGGGGAGCTGTTTTTT
CASRGSGSPNTGELFF
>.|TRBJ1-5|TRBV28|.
TGTGCCAGCAGCCCCCTTCTGGGGGGGTCGGTCCAGCCCCAGCATTTT
CASSPLLGGSVQPQHF
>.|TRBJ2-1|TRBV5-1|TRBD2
TGCGCCAGCAGCCGCACCGGGACTAGCGGGAGCTCCTACAATGAGCAGTTCTTC
CASSRTGTSGSSYNEQFF
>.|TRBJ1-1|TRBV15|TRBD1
TGTGCCACCAGCATGGACAGGGCGAACACTGAAGCTTTCTTT
CATSMDRANTEAFF
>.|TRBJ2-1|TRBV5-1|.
TGCGCCAGCAGTATCGGACCAGCGGATGAGCAGTTCTTC
CASSIGPADEQFF
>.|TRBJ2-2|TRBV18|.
TGTGCCAGCTCACTACAGTGGACCGGGGAGCTGTTTTTT
CASSLQWTGELFF
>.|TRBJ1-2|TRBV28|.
TGTGCCAGCAGTCCAGGACAGCTTTATGGCTACACCTTC
CASSPGQLYGYTF
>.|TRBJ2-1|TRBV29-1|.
TGCAGCGTCGCCGGGACACCCCAGCGCTCCTACAATGAGCAGTTCTTC
CSVAGTPQRSYNEQFF
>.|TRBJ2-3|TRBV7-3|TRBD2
TGTGCCAGCAGCTTAACCGGTGGGACTAGGACCACAGATACGCAGTATTTT
CASSLTGGTRTTDTQYF
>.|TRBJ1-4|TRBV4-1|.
TGCGCCAGCAGCCAAGATCACGGGGGGCGAGTAGGAAAACTGTTTTTT
CASSQDHGGRVGKLFF
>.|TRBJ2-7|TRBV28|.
TGTGCCAGCAGTCGTGGGACTTTGCCGTCCTACGAGCAGTACTTC
CASSRGTLPSYEQYF
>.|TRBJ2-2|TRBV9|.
TGTGCCAGCAGCGTAGAAACAGGGTTTATCGGGGGGTTAACCGGGGAGCTGTTTTTT
CASSVETGFIGGLTGELFF
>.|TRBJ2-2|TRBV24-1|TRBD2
TGTGCCACCAGGGCAGCGGGAGCTACCGGGGAGCTGTTTTTT
CATRAAGATGELFF
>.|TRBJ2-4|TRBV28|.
TGTGCCAGCAGGCCCACAAGAGCCAAAAACATTCAGTACTTC
CASRPTRAKNIQYF
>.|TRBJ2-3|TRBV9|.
TGTGCCAGCAGCCCCGAAAGCGGCACAGATACGCAGTATTTT
CASSPESGTDTQYF
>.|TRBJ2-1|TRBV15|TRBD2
TGTGCCACCAGCAGAGAATTGGGGGGGTGGTACAATGAGCAGTTCTTC
CATSRELGGWYNEQFF
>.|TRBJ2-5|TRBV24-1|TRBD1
TGTGCCACCCAAGAATCTGGACAGGGCCAAGAGACCCAGTACTTC
CATQESGQGQETQYF
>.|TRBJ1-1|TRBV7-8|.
TGTGCCAGCAGCGCAGTCCGGGGGAACACTGAAGCTTTCTTT
CASSAVRGNTEAFF
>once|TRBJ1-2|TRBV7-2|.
TGTGCCAGCAGCTTAGAGGGTTATGGCTACACCTTC
CASSLEGYGYTF
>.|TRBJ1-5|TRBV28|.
TGTGCCAGCAGTCCGGGGGAGCTCAGCAATCAGCCCCAGCATTTT
CASSPGELSNQPQHF
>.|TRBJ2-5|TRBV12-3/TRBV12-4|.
TGTGCCAGCACTCAGGGTTGGGAGACCCAGTACTTC
CASTQGWETQYF
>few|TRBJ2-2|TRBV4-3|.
TGCGCCAGCAGCCCCTCGAGAGGGGAATCCGGGGAGCTGTTTTTT
CASSPSRGESGELFF
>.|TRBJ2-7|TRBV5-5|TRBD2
TGTGCCAGCAGCCGGGAGGGGACTAGCGGGAGTCCTCGGGAGCAGTACTTC
CASSREGTSGSPREQYF
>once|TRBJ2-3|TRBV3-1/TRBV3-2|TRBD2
TGTGCCAGCAGCCGGAGCGGGACGACAGATACGCAGTATTTT
CASSRSGTTDTQYF
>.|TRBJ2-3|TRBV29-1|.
TGCAGCGTTGGGCACACAGATACGCAGTATTTT
CSVGHTDTQYF
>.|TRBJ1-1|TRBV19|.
TGTGCCAGTAGTACACAAGGTGGATGGGTTGAAGCTTTCTTT
CASSTQGGWVEAFF